One and the same sample provided the 22 T cell receptor beta chains below, sequenced in a study of vaccination effects on CD4 cells after COVID-19 (dated by TCRdb to between 2021 and 2024). Libraries were prepared through the immunoSEQ multiplex PCR assay. TCRdb obtained this table from immuneACCESS and retained in-frame rearrangements with V and J assigned. These tables miss some clones; where compared with another copy, unresolved V genes account for less than half of the shortfall, and the remainder is unexplained. In all, the sample holds over 45,000 clones, and 70% to 80% of those were seen once. The ten largest clonotypes hold 2.5% to 3.5% of the sample. After approximately 11 days of culture, CD4+ T cells were isolated with the EasySep CD4+ T cell isolation kit. Their cognate antigens are unknown. This specimen consisted of CD4+ T cells from PBMCs cultured without peptide, obtained before COVID-19 vaccination. The receptors derive from a human donor who received a COVID-19 vaccine.

This chain links TRBV20-1 with TRBJ2-3; D is possibly TRBD2 (5 bases). The CDR3 covers 14 residues. Germline CDR1 DFQATT, CDR2 SNEGSKA (reference sequence). V dropped 3 bases and J dropped 0 bases, with 10 bases sitting between them. Here the CDR3 DNA reads TGCAGTGCTAGTCGGGATAGTAGCACAGATACGCAGTATTTT. Translated, it gives CSASRDSSTDTQYF.

This clone came up once. The J gene is TRBJ2-1, the V gene TRBV7-9, with a weak D call TRBD2 (6 bases). The CDR3 covers 14 residues. V was pared by 5 bases and J by 9 bases, with 17 bases between. Germline-derived CDR1 and CDR2 are SEHNR and FQNEAQ (reference sequence). In nucleotides, the CDR3 is TGTGCCAGCAGCCGAGACGGGGGTACACGTGAGCAGTTCTTC. Its protein is CASSRDGGTREQFF.

The V gene is TRBV28, the J gene TRBJ1-2; D is possibly TRBD1 (5 bases). V was trimmed by 5 bases and J by 4 bases, leaving 20 bases between them. Germline lookup yields CDR1 MDHEN and CDR2 SYDVKM. The CDR3 loop spans 16 amino acids. The DNA of the CDR3 is TGTGCCAGCAGTGACCGGGCCTGGGGCAGTACCTATGGCTACACCTTC. It translates to CASSDRAWGSTYGYTF.

The V call is TRBV24-1, the J call TRBJ2-1; 9 nucleotides align to TRBD1. CDR1 is KGHDR and CDR2 is SFDVKD in the germline V gene. The CDR3 is 17 residues long. V was clipped by 4 bases and J by 7 bases; unmatched bases: 13. The DNA of the CDR3 is TGTGCCACCAGTGACCTCCTTGGGACAGGGACGGTTAATGAGCAGTTCTTC. This gives the protein CATSDLLGTGTVNEQFF.

This clone was counted a single time. The genes are TRBV3-1 (or the pseudogene TRBV3-2) and TRBJ1-1; no definite D call. The germline V gene has CDR1 LGHDT and CDR2 YNNKEL (reference sequence). V lost 0 bases to trimming and J lost 11 bases, with 13 bases between them. This CDR3 spans 13 amino acids. CDR3 nucleotide sequence: TGTGCCAGCAGCCAAGAGGCGGGGTTCACGGCTTTCTTT. It codes for CASSQEAGFTAFF.

The V and J genes are TRBV2 and TRBJ1-1; unclear D gene. The CDR3 length is 13 residues. Looked up from germline, CDR1 is SNHLY and CDR2 is FYNNEI. Trimming removed 5 bases from V and 2 bases from J, with 9 bases in between. CDR3 in DNA: TGTGCCAGCAGTCAGACGGGCAACACTGAAGCTTTCTTT. This sequence encodes CASSQTGNTEAFF.

V gene TRBV7-2 combines with J gene TRBJ2-1; 7 nucleotides agree with TRBD1. CDR1 and CDR2 from the germline V gene are SGHTA and FQGNSA. The CDR3 loop spans 14 amino acids. Germline trimming cut 4 bases from V and 8 bases from J; bases unmatched to any gene: 8. CDR3: CASSSPRTGHEQFF. The CDR3 DNA follows: TGTGCCAGCAGCTCGCCTCGGACAGGCCATGAGCAGTTCTTC.

This rearrangement joins TRBV6-2 or TRBV6-3 to TRBJ1-3, with a tentative D call TRBD1 (5 bases). Trimming shortened V by 6 bases and J by 2 bases, and 17 bases separated the two germline ends. Germline CDR1 MNHEY, CDR2 SVGEGT. This CDR3 contains 16 residues. This CDR3 is CASSGAGYGTGNTIYF. Written as DNA, the CDR3 is TGTGCCAGCAGCGGGGCCGGGTACGGGACTGGAAACACCATATATTTT.

J is TRBJ2-1 and V is TRBV7-3, with D tentatively TRBD1 or TRBD2 (5 bases each). The germline V and J ends were trimmed by 5 bases and 11 bases, with 16 bases remaining between them. Germline assignment: CDR1 SGHTA and CDR2 FQGTGA. The CDR3 has 13 amino acids. This CDR3 reads CASSLPGGQKQFF. The CDR3 DNA reads TGTGCCAGCAGCCTACCTGGGGGTCAGAAGCAGTTCTTC. Variable domain in full (rest from reference TRBV7-3 and TRBJ2-1): GAGVSQTPSNKVTEKGKYVELRCDPISGHTALYWYRQSLGQGPEFLIYFQGTGAADDSGLPNDRFFAVRPEGSVSTLKIQRTERGDSAVYLCASSLPGGQKQFFGPGTRLTVL.

This clone is large (0.1 to 1%). The chain joins TRBV7-8 to TRBJ2-3; 8 bases agree with TRBD2. CDR3 length equals 18 residues. The germline V gene has CDR1 SGHVS and CDR2 FQNEAQ. V lost 0 bases, J lost 0 bases, and 8 bases stayed unmatched. The CDR3 DNA sequence: TGTGCCAGCAGCTTAGCCGATTCGGGAGGGCCTAGCACAGATACGCAGTATTTT. Protein sequence: CASSLADSGGPSTDTQYF.

The sample holds one count of this clone. This chain connects TRBV18 to TRBJ2-5, with D possibly being TRBD1 (5 bases). The CDR3 is 13 residues long. V lost 1 base and J 5 bases, leaving 8 bases between the germline ends. Germline CDR1 KGHSH, CDR2 LQKENI. Written as DNA, the CDR3 is TGTGCCAGCTCACCACTGGCAGGGGAGACCCAGTACTTC. It specifies CASSPLAGETQYF.

The chain links TRBV4-2 to TRBJ2-1, with 14 positions matching TRBD2. V dropped 4 bases and J dropped 0; count of bases not matched to a gene: 14. Germline V gene sequence: CDR1 LGHNA, CDR2 YNFKEQ. This CDR3 is 21 amino acids long. The CDR3 sequence: CASSRVGLAGDDFSSYNEQFF. The DNA for the CDR3 is TGTGCCAGCAGCCGCGTGGGACTAGCGGGGGACGATTTTAGCTCCTACAATGAGCAGTTCTTC.

V and J are TRBV7-2 and TRBJ2-7; D possibly matches TRBD1 or TRBD2 (5 bases each). The CDR3 is 15 residues long. V gave up 1 base and J gave up 4 bases, with 14 bases separating them. Germline V gene data show CDR1 as SGHTA and CDR2 as FQGNSA. The CDR3 nucleotides read TGTGCCAGCAGCTTAGTGGGCCGGGGCGATTACGAGCAGTACGTC. Protein: CASSLVGRGDYEQYV.

This clone turned up a few times. The rearrangement joins TRBV19 to TRBJ2-7; possible D gene TRBD1, 5 bases. Germline assignment: CDR1 LNHDA and CDR2 SQIVND (reference sequence). This CDR3 comprises 13 residues. The V gene lost 5 bases and the J gene lost 3 bases, with 11 bases spanning the gap. The CDR3: CASSYWQGYEQYV. CDR3 coding DNA: TGTGCCAGTAGTTATTGGCAGGGCTACGAGCAGTACGTC.

The chain joins TRBV6-5 to TRBJ1-2; 10 bases align to TRBD1. V shed 7 bases, J shed 2 bases, and the junction held 4 bases outside the gene matches. The germline gives CDR1 MNHEY, CDR2 SVGAGI. This CDR3 contains 14 residues. Written as DNA, the CDR3 is TGTGCCAGCATTTTGACAGGGGGCAACTATGGCTACACCTTC. Its translation is CASILTGGNYGYTF.

This chain joins TRBV29-1 and TRBJ2-1, with TRBD1 identical over 8 bases. V lost 5 bases to trimming and J lost 4 bases; unmatched junction nucleotides: 7. Germline V gives CDR1 SQVTM, CDR2 ANQGSEA. This CDR3 is 14 amino acids long. The DNA of the CDR3 is TGCAGCGTTACCGCGGGACAGGAGTACAATGAGCAGTTCTTC. This translates into CSVTAGQEYNEQFF.

The rearrangement links TRBV28 to TRBJ2-5, with 9 bases fitting TRBD2. Germline V gives CDR1 MDHEN, CDR2 SYDVKM. The CDR3 has 17 amino acids. V shed 4 bases and J 4 bases; nucleotides not matched to a gene: 13. In DNA form, the CDR3 reads TGTGCCAGCAGTTCTTTTACGCGGGGGGGTTCTGGAGAGACCCAGTACTTC. Translating it yields CASSSFTRGGSGETQYF. The variable domain in full, completed from reference TRBV28 and TRBJ2-5, reads DVKVTQSSRYLVKRTGEKVFLECVQDMDHENMFWYRQDPGLGLRLIYFSYDVKMKEKGDIPEGYSVSREKKERFSLILESASTNQTSMYLCASSSFTRGGSGETQYFGPGTRLLVL.

The V call is TRBV10-2, the J call TRBJ2-2; D is perhaps TRBD1 or TRBD2 (6 bases each). Germline loops: CDR1 WSHSY, CDR2 SAAADI. Trimming cost V 6 bases and J 4 bases, with 15 bases left between them. CDR3 length equals 15 residues. CDR3 residues: CASRLGGPSTGELFF. The CDR3 DNA reads as TGCGCCAGCAGGCTAGGGGGGCCTAGCACCGGGGAGCTGTTTTTT.

The V call is TRBV7-2, the J call TRBJ1-1; the D gene is possibly TRBD1 (6 bases). Trimming removed 2 bases from V and 5 bases from J, with 12 bases in between. The CDR3 consists of 14 residues. The V gene's germline CDR1 is SGHTA and CDR2 FQGNSA. CDR3 amino acids: CASSLSGGTTEAFF. Here the CDR3 DNA reads TGTGCCAGCAGCTTATCCGGGGGCACAACTGAAGCTTTCTTT.

This sequence joins TRBV5-1 and TRBJ2-5, with D maybe TRBD2 (6 bases). V was pared by 4 bases and J by 6 bases, with 13 bases between. The length of the CDR3 is 13 residues. Germline CDR1 reads SGHRS; CDR2 reads YFSETQ. In nucleotides, the CDR3 is TGCGCCAGCAGCAAATGGGAGGAACAGACCCAGTACTTC. This translates into CASSKWEEQTQYF.

The chain combines TRBV14 with TRBJ2-3; D uncertain. The CDR3 loop spans 14 amino acids. Trimming left V 2 bases short and J 5 bases short, with 11 bases between. Per the germline V gene, CDR1 is SGHDN and CDR2 is FVKESK. DNA for the CDR3: TGTGCCAGCAGCCAATCTGGGTGGAGAGATACGCAGTATTTT. Translated: CASSQSGWRDTQYF.

J is TRBJ2-7 and V is TRBV5-8; maybe TRBD1 (5 bases). Looked up from germline, CDR1 is SGHTS and CDR2 is YDEGEE. The V end lost 1 base, the J end lost 6 bases, and 11 bases lay between the germline ends. The CDR3 length is 13 residues. The CDR3 protein is CASSLRGTGEQYV. Written as DNA, the CDR3 is TGTGCCAGCAGCTTGAGGGGAACGGGCGAGCAGTACGTC.